Listed below are T cell receptor beta chains from one sample, sequenced in a study of blood T cells in healthy people across ages. TCRdb itself ran the 5' RACE reads through MiXCR, one entry per CDR3 protein. Of approximately 2,000,000 distinct CDR3 sequences in the sample, approximately 40% were seen once. The sequencing sample was made of blood. The receptor source for this set is a human donor in good health. Both conserved end residues are part of each CDR3. Each record gives: V gene, J gene, D gene, clone size, CDR3 protein, CDR3 DNA. D genes are given only for firm matches. The size of a clone is reported for some rows only, either as once, few or many, or as a class for expanded clones.

>TRBV7-2|TRBJ2-5|NA|once
CASTPPGPQETQYF
TGTGCCAGCACCCCACCGGGCCCCCAAGAGACCCAGTACTTC
>TRBV28|TRBJ2-5|TRBD2|many
CASSEAGRQETQYF
TGTGCCAGCAGTGAAGCGGGGCGACAAGAGACCCAGTACTTC
>TRBV2|TRBJ1-5|NA|NA
CASSEGFQPQHF
TGTGCCAGCAGTGAAGGATTTCAGCCCCAGCATTTT
>TRBV5-1|TRBJ1-2|TRBD1|NA
CASSLEGGRSYTF
TGCGCCAGCAGCTTAGAAGGGGGCAGGAGCTACACCTTC
>TRBV20-1|TRBJ2-5|NA|few
CSAREMGLGQETQYF
TGCAGTGCTAGGGAGATGGGGCTGGGCCAAGAGACCCAGTACTTC
>TRBV5-5|TRBJ2-7|NA|NA
CASSLGGLLWDEQYF
TGTGCCAGCAGCTTGGGTGGCCTCCTTTGGGACGAGCAGTACTTC
>TRBV27|TRBJ1-2|NA|NA
CASSLSGVGGNYGYTF
TGTGCCAGCAGTTTGTCAGGAGTGGGGGGAAACTATGGCTACACCTTC
>TRBV20-1|TRBJ1-1|NA|NA
CSAVYTGGTEAFF
TGCAGTGCTGTATACACAGGAGGCACTGAAGCTTTCTTT
>TRBV4-3|TRBJ2-5|NA|NA
CASSQRATGETQYF
TGCGCCAGCAGCCAAAGGGCGACTGGGGAGACCCAGTACTTC
>TRBV4-2|TRBJ2-5|NA|NA
CASSQDGRVRVEETQYF
TGTGCCAGCAGCCAAGATGGTAGAGTAAGGGTGGAAGAGACCCAGTACTTC
>TRBV20-1|TRBJ2-4|TRBD1|NA
CSALPGQWAKNIQYF
TGCAGTGCCCTTCCGGGACAGTGGGCCAAAAACATTCAGTACTTC
>TRBV20-1|TRBJ2-1|TRBD2|few
CSVGGAYEQFF
TGCAGTGTCGGGGGGGCGTATGAGCAGTTCTTC
>TRBV6-5|TRBJ1-2|NA|once
CASSPGGEFAHYGYTF
TGTGCCAGCAGTCCCGGGGGGGAATTCGCCCACTATGGCTACACCTTC
>TRBV4-2|TRBJ2-3|TRBD2|few
CASSQDAGGKGDTQYF
TGTGCCAGCAGCCAAGACGCGGGGGGGAAGGGAGATACGCAGTATTTT
>TRBV7-8|TRBJ2-1|TRBD1|NA
CASSDPGTGRMVEQFF
TGTGCCAGCAGCGACCCCGGGACAGGGAGAATGGTTGAGCAGTTCTTC
>TRBV4-1|TRBJ1-6|NA|NA
CASSQEIGDRGSPLHF
TGCGCCAGCAGCCAAGAGATCGGGGATCGGGGTTCACCCCTCCACTTT
>TRBV7-2|TRBJ2-7|TRBD1|NA
CASSPQTGNAYEQYF
TGTGCCAGCAGCCCCCAGACAGGGAACGCCTACGAGCAGTACTTC
>TRBV7-6|TRBJ2-7|TRBD1|few
CASSLSSGRGQIYEQYF
TGTGCCAGCAGCCTTTCCTCGGGCAGGGGGCAGATCTACGAGCAGTACTTC
>TRBV4-3|TRBJ2-1|TRBD1|NA
CASTWDRYYNEQFF
TGCGCCAGCACTTGGGACAGGTACTACAATGAGCAGTTCTTC
>TRBV29-1|TRBJ1-2|NA|few
CSVVAGTVHGYTF
TGCAGCGTCGTGGCCGGGACGGTGCATGGCTACACCTTC
>TRBV24-1|TRBJ2-5|TRBD1|few
CATSDRDSPRTQYF
TGTGCCACCAGTGATCGGGACAGCCCGAGGACCCAGTACTTC